This TCR beta chain was observed in a study of CD8+ T cells in alopecia areata. Study as a whole: Oral tofacitinib, 5 to 10 mg twice daily, was given in an open-label trial.

CDR1 and CDR2 (germline): SGHTA, FQGTGA. The CDR3 length is 14 residues. The V gene end was trimmed by 5 bases and the J gene end by 5 bases; junction bases not matched to a gene: 6. Extracted from the samples, RNA was reverse transcribed into cDNA to serve as the sequencing template. Assay used: immunoSEQ multiplex PCR; TCRdb lists only in-frame clones, some missing. The sample yields 110,000 or so clones, more than 30% seen once. The sequence derives from a human donor with alopecia areata. The chain combines TRBV7-3 with TRBJ2-5; TRBD1 matches 9 bases. The sequencing sample was made of CD4+ T cells sorted from blood. CDR3 sequence reads: CASSPQGARETQYF. The CDR3 bases are TGTGCCAGCAGCCCACAGGGGGCACGGGAGACCCAGTACTTC.